Listed below are T cell receptor beta chains from one sample, sequenced in a study of T-cell reconstitution after alpha-beta-depleted transplantation in children. TCRdb itself ran the PCR reads through MiXCR, one entry per CDR3 protein. This sample carries 250,000 to 350,000 distinct CDR3 sequences, 9.9% of them seen once, and the ten largest clones take 9.5% to 13%. Sequencing was performed on PBMCs from the stem cell graft donor, taken from the stem cell graft. The receptor set was obtained from a human donor who donated a stem cell graft to a child with SCID. The CDR3 runs from the conserved cysteine through the conserved F or W. D genes are given only for firm matches. Where a row states a size, it is once, few, many or the class of an expanded clone; other rows omit it.

D	J	V	size	DNA	CDR3
-	TRBJ2-7	TRBV10-3	few	TGTGCCATCAGTGGGCCGACGAGGGCCTCCTACGAGCAGTACTTC	CAISGPTRASYEQYF
-	TRBJ2-1	TRBV27	-	TGTGCCAGCAGTTCGCCGGGTCCGAGCTCCTACAATGAGCAGTTCTTC	CASSSPGPSSYNEQFF
TRBD1	TRBJ2-2	TRBV20-1	-	TGCAGTGCTTCTCGGACAGGGAACACCGGGGAGCTGTTTTTT	CSASRTGNTGELFF
-	TRBJ2-3	TRBV2	-	TGTGCCAGCAGCCCAACGGTGGGCAGAACCACAGATACGCAGTATTTT	CASSPTVGRTTDTQYF
TRBD2	TRBJ2-1	TRBV25-1	-	TGTGCCAGCAGTGCCAGACTAGCGCACTACAATGAGCAGTTCTTC	CASSARLAHYNEQFF
-	TRBJ2-7	TRBV12-3/TRBV12-4	-	TGTGCCAGCAGAAAGATTGGCTACGAGCAGTACTTC	CASRKIGYEQYF
TRBD1	TRBJ1-2	TRBV12-3/TRBV12-4	many	TGTGCCAGCAGTTTCGGACAGGGGGACTATGGCTACACCTTC	CASSFGQGDYGYTF
-	TRBJ2-6	TRBV5-1	-	TGCGCCAGCAGCGTTGGGGTGAATCCTGGGGCCAACGTCCTGACTTTC	CASSVGVNPGANVLTF
-	TRBJ1-1	TRBV5-1	few	TGCGCCAGCAGCTCGTCAGGTCCACCGAACACTGAAGCTTTCTTT	CASSSSGPPNTEAFF
-	TRBJ2-7	TRBV20-1	-	TGCAGTGCAATTCGGAGCTCCTACGAGCAGTACTTC	CSAIRSSYEQYF